The clone carrying this TCR beta chain was detected only a few times. The antigen is not known. This specimen comes from a study of cytomegalovirus exposure and HLA in healthy donors. Study summary: For the approximately 360 genotyped donors, roughly 80% fell within the Caucasian-associated ancestry cluster. Whole-study results and caveats: Indistinguishable V segments, including TRBV6-2 and TRBV6-3, were excluded. A later analysis reportedly identified an Asian-associated ancestry cluster as carrying fewer N-insertions than the roughly 670-donor mean. Highly shared sequence variants in one cluster were likely a sequencing artifact.

The PCR contained 60 Vbeta and 13 Jbeta primers. TCRdb's table, derived via immunoSEQ multiplex PCR, lists solely in-frame clones and lacks some. The data show 100,000 to 130,000 clones, roughly 76% seen once. After removal of 5 bases from V and 2 bases from J, the junction contained 9 bases not matched to a gene. This CDR3 spans 16 amino acids. CDR1 and CDR2 from the germline V gene are LNHDA and SQIVND (reference sequence). Source material: PBMCs. This chain uses TRBV19 with TRBJ2-7; 10 nucleotides agree with TRBD1. This TCR derives from a man between 18 and 35 years old in good health and CMV-seronegative. CDR3 in amino acids: CASSRHPDRGPYEQYF. CDR3 DNA: TGTGCCAGTAGTCGACATCCCGACAGGGGGCCCTACGAGCAGTACTTC.